This T cell receptor (beta chain) comes out of a study of identical twins. General study results and limits: Shared out-of-frame alpha sequences (those common to twins) showed excess low generation probability. With abundant cord blood beta clonotypes, insertions were fewer; memory repertoires showed no such pattern.

A single record per CDR3 protein comes from TCRdb applying MiXCR to the 5' RACE reads. The sample includes about 520,000 distinct CDR3 sequences, 20% to 25% of them seen just once. This clonotype was picked up a small number of times. What it recognizes is unknown. In addition, the sample was reused for a study of T cells expressing NK-cell markers. As that study records: The TCR beta repertoires were obtained from sorted CD3+CD56+NKG2C+, CD3+CD56+NKG2C- and CD3+CD56-NKG2C+ T cells. Out of eight donors sequenced, seven tested HCMV-seropositive and the remaining one seronegative.

Input material: CD4+ T cells sorted from blood. The sequence came from a woman between 18 and 29 years old in good health.

The CDR3 here is CSARRTGAEKLFF. The CDR3 DNA is TGCAGTGCTAGAAGGACAGGCGCTGAAAAACTGTTTTTT. The chain uses TRBV20-1 and TRBJ1-4; 7 bases match TRBD1. The CDR3 sequence is 13 residues long. The ends lost 2 bases at V and 7 bases at J; junction bases unmatched: 4. Germline CDR1 reads DFQATT; CDR2 reads SNEGSKA (reference sequence).